This TCR beta chain was captured by sequencing in a study of CD8+ T cells in alopecia areata. Following RNA extraction, reverse transcription yielded cDNA that acted as the sequencing template. Profiling relied on immunoSEQ multiplex PCR, and the TCRdb table lists in-frame clones only, not all of them. The data show 190,000 or so clones, with 60% to 70% seen just once and less than 4% held by the top ten. The CDR3 extends over 12 amino acids. V was cut by 6 bases and J by 7 bases, with 12 bases left in between. CDR1 and CDR2 (germline): SQVTM, ANQGSEA. The treatment was: oral pan-JAK inhibitor, 5-10 mg twice daily. PBMCs yielded sorted CD4+ and CD8+ T cells.

This chain uses TRBV29-1 with TRBJ1-4; D may be TRBD1 (6 bases). The TCR comes from a human donor with alopecia areata. The material was CD4+ T cells sorted from blood, obtained at week 4, from a patient treated with tofacitinib. As DNA, the CDR3 is TGCAGCGTGATGGGGGGCGGTGAAAAACTGTTTTTT. The encoded protein is CSVMGGGEKLFF.